This is a list of T cell receptor beta chains from one sample in a study of STAT5B mutations in CD4+ large granular lymphocyte leukemia. TCRdb keeps only in-frame clones here, not all; method: immunoSEQ multiplex PCR. The sample yields approximately 30,000 clones, about 88% seen once. The sequenced sample consisted of CD4+ T cells from blood buffy coats. The receptors stem from a human donor in good health. Both conserved end residues are trimmed from each CDR3. The D gene is left open where the match is weak. Clone sizes are given selectively: once, few, many, or a class where the clone is expanded.

v_call,d_call,clone_size,cdr3_aa
TRBV18,TRBD1,-,ASSPRQGDTGELF
TRBV25-1,-,-,ASSESGVGNQPQH
TRBV2,-,-,ASSLGPYNEQF
TRBV19,TRBD2,-,ASSLGLAGNEQF
TRBV28,-,-,ASSPPRGRAYEQY
TRBV28,-,-,AGGNQPQH
TRBV11-2,TRBD1,-,ASSRDRGAAQH
TRBV11-1,TRBD2,-,ASSLDWGLANEQF
TRBV7-2,-,-,ASSFQTGVTYEQY
TRBV7-6,-,-,ASSLVGGRTVPGELF
TRBV28,-,-,ASSLGLRSTEAF
TRBV2,TRBD2,once,ASSDGTSGRDYNEQF
TRBV11-2,-,-,ASSLEQGIRNYGYT
TRBV19,TRBD2,-,ASRPGGPNTGELF
TRBV25-1,-,-,ASSESGGFYTQY
TRBV11-2,-,once,ASSLDSGSGELF
TRBV7-9,-,-,ASSPGAGYGYT
TRBV15,TRBD1,-,ATSRDPTGVIEAF
TRBV28,TRBD1,few,ASSQWDSLNYGYT
TRBV7-2,-,-,ASSPQRGAKNIQY
TRBV7-2,TRBD2,-,ATSLLAGVNNEQF
TRBV11-2,TRBD2,-,ASSLEKTSGRALGYEQY
TRBV29-1,-,-,SVRPILNTEAF
TRBV11-2,-,-,ASSLGEKLF
TRBV6-1,-,-,ASNRGDTEAF
TRBV28,-,-,ASHDVSYGYT
TRBV19,-,-,ASSIDTGRQGHYVGYT
TRBV2,TRBD1,-,ASSEFRTGDWQPQH
TRBV6-5,-,-,ASSYEGTEAF
TRBV27,-,-,ASSLRGRRGGYT
TRBV30,-,-,AWSQNRDAGYT
TRBV28,TRBD2,-,ASSLYASGQETQY
TRBV28,-,-,ASIASRRIDTQY
TRBV27,-,-,ASSQDQQGNTIY
TRBV2,TRBD1,-,ASRAGQGSYEQY
TRBV19,TRBD2,-,ASSIGLAEYNEQF